These T cell receptor beta chains were read from a single sample in a study of CD8+CD57+ T cells in acquired aplastic anemia. TCRdb passed the reads through MiXCR, listing each CDR3 protein once. Seen here are 250,000 to 300,000 distinct CDR3 sequences, 56% observed once, and the top ten hold 1% to 1.5%. Sequencing was done on a sample of sorted CD4+, CD8+, or CD8+CD57+ T cells (not recorded which) from PBMCs. All receptors come from a human donor with aplastic anemia. The conserved cysteine and the conserved F or W are not part of the CDR3 here.

>TRBJ2-7|TRBV20-1
SASKGLALYEQY
>TRBJ2-7|TRBV20-1
RLGTGGLEQY
>TRBJ2-3|TRBV5-1
ASSLGHTSSTDTQY
>TRBJ2-7|TRBV5-1
ASSLRDRTSYEQY
>TRBJ2-7|TRBV7-2
ASSSRGRGQY
>TRBJ1-2|TRBV2
ASSEALTVYGYT
>TRBJ2-7|TRBV10-2
ASGASGGRAYEQY
>TRBJ2-5|TRBV2
ASSLGLQPQETQY
>TRBJ2-3|TRBV20-1
SASTRAGATDTQY
>TRBJ1-6|TRBV2
ASSPETGNSPLH
>TRBJ2-1|TRBV7-8
ASGPTADPSLPGVQF
>TRBJ2-1|TRBV5-1
ASSLVSGGGQGQF
>TRBJ2-5|TRBV29-1
SALDRGQTQY
>TRBJ2-7|TRBV7-3
ASSDLLYEQY
>TRBJ1-4|TRBV19
ASSIGTGLTNEKLF
>TRBJ2-3|TRBV2
ASSKALITDTQY
>TRBJ1-6|TRBV7-9
ASSPTASLNSPLH
>TRBJ2-2|TRBV20-1
SAIDGGATGELF
>TRBJ2-5|TRBV3-1
ASSQVAGGRTAQY
>TRBJ2-7|TRBV12-3/TRBV12-4
ASSPIQGNEQY
>TRBJ1-1|TRBV29-1
SLGGQGLNTEAF
>TRBJ2-7|TRBV5-7
ASSIRDRNREQY
>TRBJ1-6|TRBV7-3
ASSLGQGIYNSPLH
>TRBJ2-5|TRBV29-1
SGWGVAGGQETQY
>TRBJ1-6|TRBV10-3
AISGDRYNSPLH
>TRBJ2-1|TRBV5-1
ASSTGTGGSYNEQF
>TRBJ2-5|TRBV10-3
AIRSSGTGQETQY
>TRBJ1-2|TRBV19
ASSNQGRANYGYT
>TRBJ2-1|TRBV24-1
ATSDSFYNEQF
>TRBJ1-2|TRBV5-1
ASRVQVTNYGYT
>TRBJ2-1|TRBV5-1
ASSPVGTSGSRGAYNEQF
>TRBJ2-3|TRBV5-1
ASSSIAGADTQY
>TRBJ1-1|TRBV19
ASSIRAGRDEAF
>TRBJ2-7|TRBV10-3
AISEGAVEDEQY
>TRBJ2-2|TRBV7-3
ASSFRASGSSGTGELF
>TRBJ2-1|TRBV12-5
ASRESSYNEQF
>TRBJ1-2|TRBV29-1
SVGEIYGYT
>TRBJ2-5|TRBV7-2
ASSYVGPGRRGTQY
>TRBJ2-2|TRBV18
ASSPKLRGIANTGELF
>TRBJ1-5|TRBV19
ASSTPPGQGANQPQH
>TRBJ2-3|TRBV5-6
ASSLGLAGAGTDTQY
>TRBJ1-1|TRBV7-6
ASSSGATEAF
>TRBJ2-1|TRBV7-2
ASSPRDGDYNEQF
>TRBJ1-1|TRBV10-3
ATSWTGENTEAF
>TRBJ1-1|TRBV29-1
SVAPTGGNTEAF
>TRBJ1-4|TRBV9
ASSVEAGGGEKLF
>TRBJ2-7|TRBV7-3
ASSRDESYEQY
>TRBJ2-5|TRBV15
ATSRDKGETQY
>TRBJ1-6|TRBV20-1
SAGSRDSPLH